One sample yielded the 18 T cell receptor beta chains listed below, sequenced in a study of blood T cell repertoires in COVID-19. Using immunoSEQ multiplex PCR, the repertoire was profiled, and TCRdb retains in-frame clones only, with some absent. The data hold 150,000 to 200,000 clones, with about 90% observed a single time. Source material: peripheral blood. Receptor source: a man aged 30 to 39 with COVID-19, enrolled during active disease.

This chain joins TRBV5-1 and TRBJ2-7, with a weak D call TRBD2 (5 bases). From germline, CDR1 is SGHRS and CDR2 YFSETQ. The CDR3 length is 12 residues. Trimming removed 5 bases at V and 3 bases at J, with 9 bases between. The CDR3 protein is CASRLGNYEQYF. The CDR3, as DNA: TGCGCCAGCAGGCTCGGGAACTACGAGCAGTACTTC.

The chain couples TRBV6-5 to TRBJ2-2, with D perhaps matching TRBD1 (5 bases). V lost 4 bases and J lost 3, with 12 bases in between. This CDR3 region has 15 residues. Germline V CDR1 and CDR2: MNHEY, SVGAGI. CDR3 DNA: TGTGCCAGCAGTTTAGGGCAGGGTCACACCGGGGAGCTGTTTTTT. Translation: CASSLGQGHTGELFF.

This chain's CDR3 is CASSLGGGGQGYTEAFF. CDR3 DNA sequence: TGTGCCAGCAGCTTAGGAGGAGGGGGACAGGGCTACACTGAAGCTTTCTTT. The chain carries TRBV7-9 and TRBJ1-1; 9 nucleotides agree with TRBD1. The germline gives CDR1 SEHNR, CDR2 FQNEAQ (reference sequence). V lost 1 base and J lost 3; bases outside the gene matches: 9. The CDR3 is made up of 17 amino acids.

This rearrangement joins TRBV25-1 to TRBJ1-2, with 12 bases identical to TRBD1. Per germline, CDR1 MGHDK and CDR2 SYGVNS. CDR3 length equals 18 residues. The V segment lost 7 bases and the J segment 3 bases; nucleotides outside the gene matches: 15. The CDR3 sequence is CASKLRPGQGAGDYGYTF. The CDR3 DNA reads as TGTGCCAGCAAGCTTAGACCGGGACAGGGGGCAGGGGACTATGGCTACACCTTC.

The chain employs TRBV18 and TRBJ2-6; the D gene is possibly TRBD1 (5 bases). The germline V gene encodes CDR1 KGHSH and CDR2 LQKENI. Trimming shortened V by 2 bases and J by 2 bases, and 10 bases separated the two germline ends. CDR3 size: 16 residues. The CDR3 loop is CASSPLVGAGANVLTF. Written as DNA, the CDR3 is TGTGCCAGCTCACCATTGGTAGGGGCTGGGGCCAACGTCCTGACTTTC.

The rearrangement links TRBV18 to TRBJ2-5; TRBD1 might be the D (6 bases). The germline V and J ends were trimmed by 4 bases and 5 bases, with 26 bases remaining between them. Looked up from germline, CDR1 is KGHSH and CDR2 is LQKENI. CDR3 length: 18 amino acids. The CDR3 DNA reads TGTGCCAGCTCACTGATTGTGGGAGACAGGAGCTCTTCGGAGACCCAGTACTTC. Protein product: CASSLIVGDRSSSETQYF. Drawing the rest from reference TRBV18 and TRBJ2-5, the complete variable domain is NAGVMQNPRHLVRRRGQEARLRCSPMKGHSHVYWYRQLPEEGLKFMVYLQKENIIDESGMPKERFSAEFPKEGPSILRIQQVVRGDSAAYFCASSLIVGDRSSSETQYFGPGTRLLVL.

V usage is TRBV5-1 and J usage is TRBJ1-2; the D gene is possibly TRBD1 (5 bases). Trimming took 3 bases from V and 0 from J, leaving 15 bases between them. This CDR3 has 16 amino acids. In germline, CDR1 is SGHRS, CDR2 YFSETQ. CDR3 sequence: CASSSMETVTNYGYTF. CDR3 DNA: TGCGCCAGCAGCTCCATGGAGACAGTGACTAACTATGGCTACACCTTC.

The gene calls are TRBV4-3 and TRBJ2-1; TRBD1 aligns across 9 bases. This CDR3 contains 15 residues. V lost 4 bases and J lost 3; bases outside the gene matches: 4. In germline, CDR1 is LGHNA, CDR2 YSLEER. CDR3 bases: TGCGCCAGCAGCCGGGGACAGGGCCACTACAATGAGCAGTTCTTC. This encodes CASSRGQGHYNEQFF.

This chain connects TRBV29-1 to TRBJ2-1; 8 nucleotides agree with TRBD2. Losses at the gene ends were 0 bases for V and 13 bases for J; bases not matched to a gene: 8. Germline-derived CDR1 and CDR2 are SQVTM and ANQGSEA. This CDR3 contains 13 residues. The CDR3 nucleotides are TGCAGCGTTGAAGACCTTAGCGGGGAGGGTCAGTTCTTC. Protein: CSVEDLSGEGQFF.

The CDR3 spells CASSPIAGTDYKQFF. In DNA form, the CDR3 reads TGTGCCAGCAGCCCGATTGCCGGGACAGACTATAAGCAGTTCTTC. V and J are TRBV7-6 and TRBJ2-1; 7 bases are shared with TRBD1. V lost 5 bases and J lost 11; bases outside the gene matches: 15. The CDR3 totals 15 residues. The germline gives CDR1 SGHVS, CDR2 FNYEAQ.

The genes are TRBV4-3 and TRBJ2-1; 8 positions agree with TRBD1. The CDR3 sequence is 15 residues long. From germline, CDR1 is LGHNA and CDR2 YSLEER. Trimming at V came to 4 bases and at J to 7 bases, leaving 9 bases not matched to a gene. The CDR3 DNA follows: TGCGCCAGCAGCCGACTGACAGGGGCCCGGAATGAGCAGTTCTTC. It translates to CASSRLTGARNEQFF.

The chain links TRBV27 to TRBJ2-1; D call uncertain. CDR3 size: 13 residues. Per germline, CDR1 MNHEY and CDR2 SMNVEV (reference sequence). V lost 5 bases to trimming and J lost 4 bases, with 9 bases between them. CDR3 sequence reads: CASSGTPYNEQFF. CDR3 nucleotides: TGTGCCAGCAGTGGTACTCCATACAATGAGCAGTTCTTC.

The chain couples TRBV10-2 to TRBJ1-1; a weak D match, TRBD1 (5 bases). Germline values: CDR1 WSHSY, CDR2 SAAADI. The CDR3 extends over 15 amino acids. Trimming removed 7 bases at V and 2 bases at J, with 17 bases between. CDR3: CASNPAGTFNTEAFF. DNA of the CDR3: TGCGCCAGCAACCCAGCCGGGACTTTCAACACTGAAGCTTTCTTT.

This chain links TRBV19 with TRBJ1-1; possibly TRBD1 for D (5 bases). Germline V gives CDR1 LNHDA, CDR2 SQIVND (reference sequence). The V end was cut by 0 bases, the J end by 6 bases, with 14 bases between. This CDR3 is built from 15 residues. The CDR3 loop is CASSIEPDNPPEAFF. CDR3 DNA: TGTGCCAGTAGTATAGAGCCGGACAACCCGCCTGAAGCTTTCTTT.

The chain employs TRBV7-2 and TRBJ1-2; 8 nucleotides agree with TRBD1. The CDR3 totals 15 residues. In germline, CDR1 is SGHTA, CDR2 FQGNSA. The trim removed 5 bases at V and 2 bases at J, leaving 7 bases unmatched. This chain's CDR3 is CASSPRTGINYGYTF. The CDR3 DNA is TGTGCCAGCAGCCCACGGACAGGGATCAACTATGGCTACACCTTC.

The gene calls are TRBV7-9 and TRBJ1-4, with 7 bases matching TRBD1. The V gene end was trimmed by 3 bases and the J gene end by 14 bases; junction bases not matched to a gene: 6. Germline lookup yields CDR1 SEHNR and CDR2 FQNEAQ (reference sequence). This CDR3 is 12 amino acids long. The CDR3 sequence is CASSFEDRYLFF. For the CDR3, the DNA is TGTGCCAGCAGCTTTGAGGACAGGTATCTGTTTTTT.

This chain's CDR3 is CASSVVPDTTRYEQYF. The CDR3 coding sequence is TGTGCCAGCAGCGTAGTCCCGGACACCACTCGCTACGAGCAGTACTTC. The chain couples TRBV9 to TRBJ2-7; D perhaps matches TRBD1 (5 bases). Germline V gives CDR1 SGDLS, CDR2 YYNGEE. This CDR3 is 16 amino acids long. V was cut by 0 bases and J by 3 bases, with 16 bases left in between. The full variable domain, rest sourced from reference TRBV9 and TRBJ2-7, is DSGVTQTPKHLITATGQRVTLRCSPRSGDLSVYWYQQSLDQGLQFLIQYYNGEERAKGNILERFSAQQFPDLHSELNLSSLELGDSALYFCASSVVPDTTRYEQYFGPGTRLTVT.

This chain uses TRBV3-1 (or the pseudogene TRBV3-2) with TRBJ1-3, with 7 bases matching TRBD1. The CDR3 loop spans 15 amino acids. The ends lost 4 bases at V and 0 bases at J; junction bases unmatched: 3. The V gene's germline CDR1 is LGHDT and CDR2 YNNKEL (reference sequence). The CDR3 reads CASSPGQFSGNTIYF. The CDR3 DNA reads TGTGCCAGCAGCCCGGGACAGTTCTCTGGAAACACCATATATTTT.